The clone carrying this T cell receptor (beta chain) was found once. Its antigen is not identified. The PCR was carried out with 60 Vbeta primers and 13 Jbeta primers. Original processing notes: In a later analysis, some 80 million unique TCR beta chains included roughly 11 million shared by two or more donors. Clones were read by immunoSEQ multiplex PCR, and TCRdb kept only the in-frame ones, dropping some. The D gene and trimming were derived from the DNA, and the V and J assignments and clone size from that table. The table has 120,000 or so clones, about four fifths seen once. The CDR3 contains 14 residues. Germline loops: CDR1 MNHEY, CDR2 SMNVEV (reference sequence). Trimming left V 6 bases short and J 5 bases short, with 16 bases between. This entry is derived from a study of cytomegalovirus exposure and HLA in healthy donors. Across the whole study: The early release's HLA-typed donors yielded roughly 85 million unique TCRs. Study-wide findings and caveats: A likely sequencing artifact accounted for one observed cluster of highly shared sequence variants.

The chain links TRBV27 to TRBJ1-1; D ambiguous. This TCR was recovered from a middle-aged woman in good health and CMV-seropositive. The sample comprised PBMCs. Written as DNA, the CDR3 is TGTGCCAGCAGACCATATAGGGAGTTAACTGAAGCTTTCTTT. Protein sequence: CASRPYRELTEAFF.